The 11 T cell receptor beta chains given below trace back to one sample, sequenced in a study of CD4 and CD8 cells across lung adenocarcinoma regions. TCRdb reanalysed the PCR reads using MiXCR and keeps one entry per CDR3 protein. The sample includes approximately 11,000 distinct CDR3 sequences, less than 60% of them seen just once. The sequenced sample was CD8+ T cells from the margin of a lung tumor. The receptor set was obtained from a female donor with lung adenocarcinoma. The CD4 and CD8 labels of this study may be unreliable.

This chain joins TRBV6-5 and TRBJ1-4; D call uncertain. The CDR3 runs to 14 residues. V dropped 0 bases and J dropped 7 bases, with 9 bases sitting between them. Germline V gene data show CDR1 as MNHEY and CDR2 as SVGAGI. The CDR3 nucleotides read TGTGCCAGCAGTTACTCCGGGGATAGTGAAAAACTGTTTTTT. Protein sequence: CASSYSGDSEKLFF.

About this clonotype itself: One junction end disagrees with the germline gene, perhaps due to a read error. V usage is TRBV10-1 and J usage is TRBJ2-3; 9 nucleotides agree with TRBD2. Germline-derived CDR1 and CDR2 are WNHNN and SYGVQD (reference sequence). The CDR3 consists of 16 residues. CDR3 sequence reads: CASSDNSGGTKDTQYF. CDR3 DNA sequence: TGCGCCAGCAGTGATAACAGCGGGGGGACCAAAGATACGCAGTACTTT.

J is TRBJ2-1 and V is TRBV7-2, with TRBD2 matching over 15 bases. The V and J ends lost 4 bases and 10 bases, in that order; junction bases with no gene match: 2. The CDR3 extends over 14 amino acids. Germline CDR1 SGHTA, CDR2 FQGNSA. Here the CDR3 DNA reads TGTGCCAGCAGCTCCGGGACTAGCGGGGGGGAGCAGTTCTTC. Translation: CASSSGTSGGEQFF.

This chain connects TRBV27 to TRBJ2-3; D is unresolved. With the DNA end fitting TRBJ2-7 better, the J assignment may be wrong. The CDR3 loop spans 14 amino acids. Germline V lookup: CDR1 MNHEY, CDR2 SMNVEV (reference sequence). The CDR3 DNA follows: TGTGCCAGCAGCTTGGGCCGGGTCACAGATACGCAGTACTTC. Translation gives CASSLGRVTDTQYF.

This clonotype is labeled medium-sized (0.01 to 0.1%). The V gene is TRBV10-1, the J gene TRBJ2-1; perhaps TRBD1 as D (6 bases). The DNA end is a closer match to TRBJ2-7, so the J assignment may be wrong. The CDR3 sequence is 11 residues long. Germline assignment: CDR1 WNHNN and CDR2 SYGVQD (reference sequence). The CDR3 sequence is CASSRGYEQYF. CDR3 sequence (DNA): TGCGCCAGCAGCAGGGGCTACGAGCAGTACTTC.

This clonotype was detected many times. Lacking the conserved final phenylalanine or tryptophan, this CDR3 likely reflects a read error. The limits of the CDR3 on the DNA are not certain, so only TCRdb's listed CDR3 is given. The rearrangement links TRBV30 to TRBJ2-5; TRBD1, the table's D call, lacks a check against the DNA. Germline loops: CDR1 GTSNPN, CDR2 SVGIG (reference sequence). The CDR3 has 21 amino acids, counting both end residues. CDR3 in amino acids: CAWSPGAIPVGDDREGWHMAG.

A word on this clonotype: At one end the junction does not follow the germline gene, possibly because of a read error. The rearrangement links TRBV6-5 to TRBJ2-3, with D perhaps matching TRBD1 (6 bases). Germline V CDR1 and CDR2: MNHEY, SVGAGI. The CDR3 spans 14 residues. The CDR3 reads CASSYSVGADAQYF. CDR3 bases: TGTGCCAGCAGTTACTCTGTGGGGGCAGATGCGCAGTATTTT.

This clonotype was picked up a small number of times. The chain is built from TRBV14 and TRBJ2-3; possibly TRBD1 for D (6 bases). With the DNA end fitting TRBJ2-7 better, the J assignment may be wrong. Per germline, CDR1 SGHDN and CDR2 FVKESK. The CDR3 sequence is 13 residues long. The CDR3 is CASSQDTQGKQYF. CDR3 DNA: TGTGCCAGCAGCCAAGATACCCAGGGGAAGCAGTACTTC.

Comments on this clonotype: One end of the junction varies from germline; a read error may be responsible. J is TRBJ2-3 and V is TRBV6-1, with TRBD2 matching 8 bases. The germline CDR1 and CDR2 sequences are MNHNS and SASEGT. The CDR3 runs to 15 residues. Here the CDR3 reads CASSPSGGGPETQYF. The CDR3 DNA reads as TGTGCCAGCAGTCCGAGCGGGGGTGGCCCAGAGACGCAGTATTTT.

On this clonotype: Sequence at one end of the junction differs from germline and may be a read error. The V gene is TRBV12-3 or TRBV12-4, the J gene TRBJ2-1; 11 bases agree with TRBD2. This CDR3 is 15 amino acids long. The CDR3 DNA follows: TGTGCCAGCAGTCTAGCGGGGGGAAGGGTCGTTGAGCAGTTCTTC. Protein sequence: CASSLAGGRVVEQFF.

This clonotype was counted many times. The CDR3 DNA sequence: TGTGCCATCAGTGAGTCGGTCAACACAGATACGCAGTATTTT. It codes for CAISESVNTDTQYF. The chain recombines TRBV10-3 with TRBJ2-3; D is unclear. In germline, CDR1 is ENHRY, CDR2 SYGVKD. The CDR3 is 14 amino acids. The V gene lost 0 bases and the J gene lost 2 bases, with 6 bases spanning the gap.